Shown below are 2 T cell receptor beta chains from a single sample sequenced in a study of CD4 and CD8 cells across lung adenocarcinoma regions. TCRdb fed the PCR reads into MiXCR, producing one record per CDR3 protein. This sample has several thousand distinct CDR3 sequences, with around 46% found just once. The source material was CD4+ T cells from the margin of a lung tumor. The receptor set was obtained from a male donor with lung adenocarcinoma. The CD4 and CD8 labels of this study may be unreliable.

A single count supports this clonotype. The chain uses TRBV7-2 and TRBJ2-3, with 7 bases matching TRBD2. Germline CDR1 SGHTA, CDR2 FQGNSA. The CDR3 is 13 amino acids. With 5 bases clipped from V and 5 bases from J, the junction kept 4 bases outside the gene matches. Here the CDR3 reads CASSLGGEDTQYF. The CDR3 DNA reads TGTGCCAGCAGCCTGGGGGGGGAAGATACGCAGTATTTT.

V is TRBV4-1 and J is TRBJ1-1, with a tentative D call TRBD1 (5 bases). CDR1 and CDR2 (germline): MGHRA, YSYEKL. The CDR3 sequence is 13 residues long. Trimming removed 4 bases at V and 6 bases at J, with 12 bases between. CDR3 in DNA: TGCGCCAGCAGCCCCGGGGGTGCGGCTGAAGCTTTCTTT. Its translation: CASSPGGAAEAFF.